The entry that follows covers one TCR beta chain sequence. Its specificity is unknown. The repertoire was sequenced with immunoSEQ multiplex PCR; TCRdb's copy has only in-frame clones and lacks some. The sample lists around 21,000 clones; around 72% were seen once. The data were obtained in a study of graft-versus-host responses after intestinal transplantation. About the study: Recipients received multivisceral, liver-intestinal, or isolated intestinal transplants. Anti-thymocyte globulin served as induction for all recipients, who then took tacrolimus and steroids for three to four years. Study observations and caveats: HvG clone declines early post-transplant were associated with peak circulating GvH levels. Some GvH clones appeared in ileal mucosa or blood before recipient bone marrow.

Graft tissue was processed to release intraepithelial and lamina propria lymphocytes. With 4 bases clipped from V and 2 bases from J, the junction kept 5 bases outside the gene matches. The CDR3 has 14 amino acids. Per germline, CDR1 PRHDT and CDR2 FYEKMQ (reference sequence). The rearrangement uses TRBV13 and TRBJ2-7; TRBD1 matches 7 bases. This material consisted of ileum tissue, taken about 21 days after intestinal transplant. The sequence came from a human patient who received an intestinal transplant, so some T cells may come from the graft donor. The CDR3 sequence is CASSSRDRTYEQYF. The CDR3 DNA sequence: TGTGCCAGCAGCTCCCGGGACAGAACCTACGAGCAGTACTTC.